The clone carrying this T cell receptor (beta chain) is medium-sized (0.01 to 0.1%) by share. Starting from genomic DNA, TCR beta CDR3 was amplified through two-round multiplex PCR. With primers specific to each TRBV and TRBJ gene, the first-round PCR was performed. TCRdb used MiXCR to reprocess the multiplex PCR reads, holding one entry per CDR3 protein. The sample lists 15,000 to 20,000 distinct CDR3 sequences, roughly 28% seen once, with around a fifth in the top ten. The germline CDR1 and CDR2 sequences are SEHNR and FQNEAQ (reference sequence). This CDR3 has 15 residues. V lost 1 base, J lost 3 bases, and 11 bases lay in between. The data were obtained in a study of prognosis after radiotherapy for stage I lung cancer. Looking at the study overall: Newly diagnosed primary stage I lung tumors were found in some 14 patients, while oligometastatic NSCLC after surgical resection of the primary tumor was found in a few. Several developed distant metastases after radiotherapy (median approximately 7 months), and roughly 15 had no significant progression.

Without prior chemotherapy, radiotherapy or other malignancies, every patient was node-negative by CT and PET/CT. This receptor was taken from a donor of 50 years or more with non-small cell lung cancer. The chain joins TRBV7-9 to TRBJ2-3; the D call may be TRBD1 or TRBD2 (5 bases each). Sequencing was performed on PBMCs, taken before or after stereotactic body radiation therapy (not recorded which). The CDR3 region is CASSLVPGRTDTQYF. The CDR3 bases are TGTGCCAGCAGCTTAGTTCCGGGGCGTACAGATACGCAGTATTTT. Based on the CDR3 plus reference TRBV7-9 and TRBJ2-3, the full variable domain is DTGVSQNPRHKITKRGQNVTFRCDPISEHNRLYWYRQTLGQGPEFLTYFQNEAQLEKSRLLSDRFSAERPKGSFSTLEIQRTEQGDSAMYLCASSLVPGRTDTQYFGPGTRLTVL.